This passage covers 20 T cell receptor beta chains from one sample sequenced in a study of cytomegalovirus exposure and HLA in healthy donors. In the PCR, 60 Vbeta and 13 Jbeta primers were used. The table came from immunoSEQ multiplex PCR; TCRdb's copy has only in-frame clones and leaves some out. In the table there are 85,000 to 130,000 clones, under 80% of which are singletons. The sequencing sample was made of PBMCs. These receptors were collected from a woman under 30 in good health and CMV-seropositive.

The rearrangement links TRBV27 to TRBJ2-2; D uncertain. The CDR3 runs 14 residues. Germline V CDR1 and CDR2: MNHEY, SMNVEV (reference sequence). Between the trimmed V and J ends, which lost 7 bases and 4 bases, there was a span of 13 bases. Written as DNA, the CDR3 is TGTGCCAGCACCCGCCTGACTGGCACCGGGGAGCTGTTTTTT. Amino acids: CASTRLTGTGELFF.

CDR3: CASSRPTGDEQYF. For the CDR3, the DNA is TGTGCCAGCAGCCGACCAACAGGGGACGAGCAGTACTTC. This rearrangement joins TRBV7-9 to TRBJ2-7; 7 bases line up with TRBD1. Germline trimming cut 5 bases from V and 5 bases from J; bases unmatched to any gene: 6. This CDR3 has 13 amino acids. CDR1 SEHNR and CDR2 FQNEAQ come from the germline V gene (reference sequence).

This chain connects TRBV30 to TRBJ1-2; tentative D call: TRBD1 (5 bases). Germline V gives CDR1 GTSNPN, CDR2 SVGIG (reference sequence). The ends were cut back, 3 bases at V and 2 bases at J, with 7 bases in the middle. The CDR3 is 12 residues long. The CDR3 DNA is TGTGCCTGGAGCCGGGGGAACTATGGCTACACCTTC. This sequence encodes CAWSRGNYGYTF.

The V call is TRBV7-6, the J call TRBJ2-7, with 8 nucleotides matching TRBD1. V shed 4 bases and J 5 bases; nucleotides not matched to a gene: 10. From germline, CDR1 is SGHVS and CDR2 FNYEAQ. The CDR3 has 15 amino acids. The CDR3 is CASSSLGQGAHEQYF. The CDR3 DNA is TGTGCCAGCAGCTCGCTGGGGCAGGGGGCCCACGAGCAGTACTTC.

The chain combines TRBV7-3 with TRBJ2-7, with 7 bases lining up with TRBD2. Germline lookup yields CDR1 SGHTA and CDR2 FQGTGA. CDR3 length equals 15 residues. The ends lost 1 base at V and 6 bases at J; junction bases unmatched: 9. The CDR3 spells CASSLRGGDGGEQYF. CDR3 nucleotide sequence: TGTGCCAGCAGCTTAAGGGGAGGGGACGGGGGCGAGCAGTACTTC.

The chain combines TRBV5-4 with TRBJ2-2; 8 bases agree with TRBD1. The CDR3 has 15 residues. The germline V gene has CDR1 SGHNT and CDR2 YYREEE (reference sequence). The J segment lost 1 base and the V segment lost 3 bases, leaving 2 bases of the junction unmatched. CDR3 DNA sequence: TGTGCCAGCAGCTCGGGACAGGTGAACACCGGGGAGCTGTTTTTT. Protein: CASSSGQVNTGELFF.

The V and J genes are TRBV6-8 and TRBJ2-3; D may be TRBD1 (6 bases). The CDR3 sequence is 15 residues long. Germline V gene lookup returns CDR1 MNHGY and CDR2 SAAAGT. Trimming took off 6 bases at V and 6 bases at J, with 19 bases between the two ends. The CDR3 spells CASSLNQGIGDTQYF. The DNA for the CDR3 is TGTGCCAGCAGCCTTAACCAGGGGATTGGGGATACGCAGTATTTT.

The chain uses TRBV13 and TRBJ2-1; TRBD2 matches at 12 bases. Germline V gene lookup returns CDR1 PRHDT and CDR2 FYEKMQ (reference sequence). The trim removed 5 bases at V and 8 bases at J, leaving 7 bases unmatched. The CDR3 spans 15 residues. CDR3 region: CASSEGLAGWDEQFF. The CDR3, as DNA: TGTGCCAGCAGCGAAGGACTAGCGGGATGGGATGAGCAGTTCTTC.

The chain couples TRBV2 to TRBJ1-1; possible D gene TRBD1, 6 bases. The CDR3 has 14 amino acids. V dropped 8 bases and J dropped 6 bases, with 19 bases sitting between them. CDR1 and CDR2 (germline): SNHLY, FYNNEI. In DNA form, the CDR3 reads TGTGCCAGCGATCGGACAGCCTTAACCCCTGAAGCTTTCTTT. Encoded protein: CASDRTALTPEAFF. The variable domain in full, with the rest retrieved from reference TRBV2 and TRBJ1-1, is EPEVTQTPSHQVTQMGQEVILRCVPISNHLYFYWYRQILGQKVEFLVSFYNNEISEKSEIFDDQFSVERPDGSNFTLKIRSTKLEDSAMYFCASDRTALTPEAFFGQGTRLTVV.

The J gene is TRBJ2-7, the V gene TRBV4-2; TRBD2 is a possible D gene (7 bases). The V end was cut by 0 bases, the J end by 4 bases, with 19 bases between. The germline V gene has CDR1 LGHNA and CDR2 YNFKEQ. The CDR3 extends over 17 amino acids. CDR3 DNA sequence: TGTGCCAGCAGCCAAGAGGGCGGGGGCGAGGTTAGTTACGAGCAGTACTTC. Translating it yields CASSQEGGGEVSYEQYF.

The chain joins TRBV4-2 to TRBJ2-3; the match to TRBD2 covers 9 bases. Germline CDR1 is LGHNA and CDR2 is YNFKEQ. The V gene end was trimmed by 4 bases and the J gene end by 6 bases; junction bases not matched to a gene: 11. CDR3 length: 16 amino acids. The CDR3 here is CASSLGIGLATDTQYF. The CDR3 DNA follows: TGTGCCAGCAGCCTCGGAATAGGACTAGCGACTGATACGCAGTATTTT.

The rearrangement joins TRBV5-4 to TRBJ2-5; 7 bases are a match to TRBD1. This CDR3 has 15 amino acids. J was trimmed by 0 bases and V by 0 bases; bases with no gene match: 2. Germline V gene data show CDR1 as SGHNT and CDR2 as YYREEE (reference sequence). The CDR3 loop is CASSLGRGHQETQYF. Written as DNA, the CDR3 is TGTGCCAGCAGCTTGGGAAGGGGGCACCAAGAGACCCAGTACTTC.

This sequence joins TRBV12-5 and TRBJ2-2; 7 nucleotides match TRBD1. In germline, CDR1 is LGHNT, CDR2 FRNRAP. The CDR3 length is 17 residues. Losses at the gene ends were 2 bases for V and 3 bases for J; bases not matched to a gene: 9. Written as DNA, the CDR3 is TGTGCTAGTGGTTTGTATCTTTCGCAGGGGGACACCGGGGAGCTGTTTTTT. Protein: CASGLYLSQGDTGELFF.

This clone came up once. The CDR3 DNA is TGCGCCAGCAGCTTGTCAGGGTTTAGGGAAAAACTGTTTTTT. It translates to CASSLSGFREKLFF. V gene TRBV5-1 combines with J gene TRBJ1-4, with D possibly TRBD1 on 5 matching bases. Deletions cut 1 base from V and 8 bases from J, with 12 bases between. CDR1 is SGHRS and CDR2 is YFSETQ in the germline V gene. CDR3 length: 14 residues.

This clone has a single count. This chain joins TRBV6-6 and TRBJ2-4; a weak D match, TRBD1 (6 bases). V lost 4 bases and J lost 5, with 6 bases in between. The CDR3 contains 12 residues. CDR1 and CDR2 (germline): MNHNY, SVGAGI (reference sequence). The CDR3 protein is CASSSGENIQYF. For the CDR3, the DNA is TGTGCCAGCAGTTCAGGGGAAAACATTCAGTACTTC.

CDR3 sequence: CAISDKRVTYNSPLHF. The DNA of the CDR3 is TGTGCCATCAGTGACAAACGGGTTACCTATAATTCACCCCTCCACTTT. The chain couples TRBV10-3 to TRBJ1-6, with no clear D. CDR1 ENHRY and CDR2 SYGVKD come from the germline V gene. The CDR3 loop spans 16 amino acids. V lost 3 bases, J lost 2 bases, and 11 bases lay in between.

This chain joins TRBV10-3 and TRBJ1-4; D possibly corresponds to TRBD1 (5 bases). The CDR3 is 14 residues long. V lost 7 bases and J lost 0, with 9 bases in between. Per germline, CDR1 ENHRY and CDR2 SYGVKD. In nucleotides, the CDR3 is TGTGCCATCAAAGACAGCACAACTAATGAAAAACTGTTTTTT. Protein product: CAIKDSTTNEKLFF.

This chain links TRBV5-6 with TRBJ2-1; D may be TRBD2 (6 bases). Germline-derived CDR1 and CDR2 are SGHDT and YYEEEE. This CDR3 has 14 amino acids. Trimming left V 6 bases short and J 2 bases short, with 12 bases between. The CDR3 region has the DNA TGTGCCAGCATCATAGCGGAGGCCTACAATGAGCAGTTCTTC. It translates to CASIIAEAYNEQFF.

The chain uses TRBV4-1 and TRBJ1-1; a possible D gene is TRBD1 (5 bases). From germline, CDR1 is MGHRA and CDR2 YSYEKL. The CDR3 contains 15 residues. V dropped 3 bases and J dropped 2 bases, with 13 bases sitting between them. DNA for the CDR3: TGCGCCAGCAGCCAGGCGGGACCGCTTAACACTGAAGCTTTCTTT. Translation: CASSQAGPLNTEAFF.

The chain links TRBV5-4 to TRBJ2-7, with D maybe TRBD2 (7 bases). Trimming stripped 4 bases from V and 6 bases from J, with 26 bases between. The V gene's germline CDR1 is SGHNT and CDR2 YYREEE (reference sequence). The CDR3 contains 17 residues. The CDR3 sequence: CASSLGPSRGASSEQYF. The CDR3 DNA follows: TGTGCCAGCAGCCTGGGCCCGAGCCGGGGGGCGTCGAGCGAGCAGTACTTC.